These 3 T cell receptor beta chains originate from one sample sequenced in a study of a mutant IDH1 vaccine in newly diagnosed glioma. Time point: baseline, week 1 (first vaccination visit). This sample's treatment: pre-vaccination baseline after standard-of-care therapy. Using immunoSEQ multiplex PCR, the repertoire was profiled, and TCRdb retains in-frame clones only, with some absent. Seen here are about 66,000 clones, just over 85% observed once, and the top ten hold approximately 2.6%. Sample: PBMCs, taken from a glioma patient treated with radiotherapy, temozolomide or both. Source of these receptors: a man in his thirties or forties with glioma.

This chain joins TRBV5-8 and TRBJ1-5; D not certain. From germline, CDR1 is SGHTS and CDR2 YDEGEE. V was pared by 0 bases and J by 2 bases, with 9 bases between. CDR3 length equals 15 residues. CDR3 residues: CASSLEGRGNQPQHF. The DNA of the CDR3 is TGTGCCAGCAGCTTGGAAGGCCGGGGCAATCAGCCCCAGCATTTT.

The chain couples TRBV11-2 to TRBJ1-6; maybe TRBD1 (5 bases). V was cut by 3 bases and J by 10 bases, with 13 bases left in between. Germline-derived CDR1 and CDR2 are SGHAT and FQNNGV. This CDR3 is built from 14 residues. This chain's CDR3 is CASSLIRVGSPLHF. DNA of the CDR3: TGTGCCAGCAGCTTGATCAGGGTAGGCTCACCCCTCCACTTT.

The V gene is TRBV5-6, the J gene TRBJ1-5; D not resolved. CDR3 length: 18 amino acids. Germline V gene lookup returns CDR1 SGHDT and CDR2 YYEEEE. V lost 0 bases, J lost 0 bases, and 16 bases lay in between. CDR3 region: CASSLEWRILPSNQPQHF. In nucleotides, the CDR3 is TGTGCCAGCAGCTTGGAATGGCGTATTCTCCCTAGCAATCAGCCCCAGCATTTT.